The 23 T cell receptor beta chains reported below all come from one sample, sequenced in a study of shared clonotypes between healthy human individuals (TCRdb year 2020). The library was generated by the immunoSEQ multiplex PCR assay. Entries here come from immuneACCESS through TCRdb and include only in-frame sequences with V and J called. Some clones fail to appear in such tables; in the studies checked, an unresolved V gene covers under half of the shortfall, and the cause of the remainder is unknown. The table for this sample lists 2,100,000 or so clones; approximately 96% of them were counted only once. The top ten clonotypes cover around 0.13% of the sample. The specimen was naive CD4+ T cells sorted from blood. The cell subset or site label, as the study defines it: CD45RA+ positively selected. All receptors come from a man younger than 30 in good health.

The chain recombines TRBV6-1 with TRBJ1-2, with D perhaps matching TRBD1 (5 bases). The CDR3 totals 14 residues. Deletions cut 2 bases from V and 4 bases from J, with 11 bases between. CDR1 is MNHNS and CDR2 is SASEGT in the germline V gene. The CDR3 sequence: CASSEFEGFYGYTF. The CDR3 DNA is TGTGCCAGCAGTGAATTTGAGGGGTTCTATGGCTACACCTTC.

To note about this clone: Other DNA variants within this sample encode the same CDR3. The V gene is TRBV30, the J gene TRBJ2-5; 7 bases fit TRBD2. The CDR3 length is 13 residues. Trimming removed 0 bases from V and 2 bases from J; junction bases left unmatched: 0. The germline CDR1 and CDR2 sequences are GTSNPN and SVGIG (reference sequence). CDR3 amino acids: CAWSVGGQETQYF. In DNA form, the CDR3 reads TGTGCCTGGAGTGTCGGGGGGCAAGAGACCCAGTACTTC.

The genes are TRBV4-1 and TRBJ2-7; 7 bases align to TRBD2. Per germline, CDR1 MGHRA and CDR2 YSYEKL. The CDR3 loop spans 16 amino acids. V gave up 1 base and J gave up 2 bases; unmatched junction bases: 8. CDR3 loop: CASSQVSGGYTYEQYF. The CDR3 nucleotides are TGCGCCAGCAGCCAAGTGTCGGGGGGTTACACCTACGAGCAGTACTTC.

This clone has only one observation. This chain connects TRBV20-1 to TRBJ2-1; 7 bases fit TRBD1. The ends lost 6 bases at V and 8 bases at J; junction bases unmatched: 1. The CDR3 loop spans 10 amino acids. Germline V gene sequence: CDR1 DFQATT, CDR2 SNEGSKA (reference sequence). Here the CDR3 DNA reads TGCAGTGCAAGGGGGCATGAGCAGTTCTTC. Translation: CSARGHEQFF.

The gene calls are TRBV29-1 and TRBJ2-2; D is unresolved. The V and J ends lost 1 base and 6 bases respectively, with 6 bases between them. The CDR3 length is 12 residues. Germline values: CDR1 SQVTM, CDR2 ANQGSEA. This CDR3 reads CSVEGHPGELFF. DNA of the CDR3: TGCAGCGTTGAAGGCCATCCCGGGGAGCTGTTTTTT.

This clone appeared once. V usage is TRBV19 and J usage is TRBJ2-7; no clear D gene. The CDR3 has 14 residues. With 1 base removed from V and 3 bases from J, the gap between germline ends came to 10 bases. Germline CDR1 is LNHDA and CDR2 is SQIVND (reference sequence). The CDR3 DNA reads as TGTGCCAGTAGTATAGGAGTTAAGGGCTACGAGCAGTACTTC. Its translation: CASSIGVKGYEQYF.

This chain connects TRBV6-5 to TRBJ1-3; D gene unclear. Germline lookup yields CDR1 MNHEY and CDR2 SVGAGI. V was clipped by 4 bases and J by 0 bases, with 13 bases between them. The CDR3 consists of 16 residues. Written as DNA, the CDR3 is TGTGCCAGCAGTTTGAGCATCTTGTACTCTGGAAACACCATATATTTT. Translating gives CASSLSILYSGNTIYF.

This clone was observed a single time. V gene TRBV5-1 combines with J gene TRBJ2-1; 9 positions agree with TRBD2. The germline gives CDR1 SGHRS, CDR2 YFSETQ. The CDR3 has 15 residues. V trimming: 0 bases; J trimming: 7 bases; junction bases outside the gene matches: 5. The CDR3 sequence is CASSLVAGDRNEQFF. The CDR3 DNA reads as TGCGCCAGCAGCTTGGTAGCGGGAGATAGGAATGAGCAGTTCTTC.

This clone was picked up a small number of times. The sample carries other DNA sequences with the same CDR3. V gene TRBV18 combines with J gene TRBJ2-3; 13 positions agree with TRBD2. With 3 bases clipped from V and 3 bases from J, the junction kept 0 bases outside the gene matches. This CDR3 spans 15 amino acids. Germline V lookup: CDR1 KGHSH, CDR2 LQKENI. The CDR3 here is CASSPGLAGTDTQYF. The CDR3 DNA reads TGTGCCAGCTCACCGGGACTAGCGGGGACAGATACGCAGTATTTT.

The chain carries TRBV30 and TRBJ2-7; D may be TRBD2 (6 bases). This CDR3 has 15 amino acids. V lost 5 bases and J lost 4, with 21 bases in between. CDR1 is GTSNPN, CDR2 SVGIG, per germline (reference sequence). The CDR3 here is CAWGLWSGSRYEQYF. The CDR3, as DNA: TGTGCCTGGGGCCTTTGGTCCGGGAGTAGGTACGAGCAGTACTTC. Full variable domain (remainder filled in from reference TRBV30 and TRBJ2-7): SQTIHQWPATLVQPVGSPLSLECTVEGTSNPNLYWYRQAAGRGLQLLFYSVGIGQISSEVPQNLSASRPQDRQFILSSKKLLLSDSGFYLCAWGLWSGSRYEQYFGPGTRLTVT.

This sequence joins TRBV28 and TRBJ1-1; 8 bases line up with TRBD1. This CDR3 contains 16 residues. The germline V gene encodes CDR1 MDHEN and CDR2 SYDVKM. The junction had 11 bases not matched to a gene; V was cut back by 6 bases and J by 2 bases. CDR3: CASSYPGQGGNTEAFF. The CDR3 DNA reads as TGTGCCAGCAGCTACCCAGGACAGGGAGGAAACACTGAAGCTTTCTTT.

The genes are TRBV10-3 and TRBJ2-7, with no clear D. CDR3 length equals 14 residues. V lost 3 bases and J lost 2, with 11 bases in between. CDR1 ENHRY and CDR2 SYGVKD come from the germline V gene. CDR3 sequence: CAISDGQKAYEQYF. In DNA form, the CDR3 reads TGTGCCATCAGTGATGGCCAAAAAGCCTACGAGCAGTACTTC.

This sequence joins TRBV14 and TRBJ1-2; 9 bases match TRBD1. V shed 4 bases, J shed 8 bases, and the junction held 11 bases outside the gene matches. The CDR3 spans 15 residues. CDR1 is SGHDN, CDR2 FVKESK, per germline. CDR3 sequence: CASSPYRDRVGGYTF. The CDR3 bases are TGTGCCAGCAGCCCCTACCGGGACAGGGTCGGGGGCTACACCTTC.

DNA of the CDR3: TGCGCCAGCAGCTTGGAATCCCCAACCCCATATGGCTACACCTTC. Encoded protein: CASSLESPTPYGYTF. The gene calls are TRBV5-1 and TRBJ1-2; no clear D. CDR1 is SGHRS, CDR2 YFSETQ, per germline. V was shortened by 0 bases and J by 5 bases, with 14 bases between the two germline ends. This CDR3 contains 15 residues.

This rearrangement joins TRBV6-1 to TRBJ2-5; possibly TRBD1 for D (7 bases). Trimming shortened V by 4 bases and J by 5 bases, and 14 bases separated the two germline ends. This CDR3 is built from 14 residues. Germline V gene data show CDR1 as MNHNS and CDR2 as SASEGT. CDR3 sequence: CASSVLPGGETQYF. CDR3 sequence (DNA): TGTGCCAGCAGTGTTCTCCCAGGGGGGGAGACCCAGTACTTC.

The chain combines TRBV2 with TRBJ2-1; 7 bases line up with TRBD2. Trimming at V came to 6 bases and at J to 7 bases, leaving 6 bases not matched to a gene. This CDR3 region has 13 residues. Germline CDR1 SNHLY, CDR2 FYNNEI. CDR3 DNA: TGTGCCAGCAGAAGGGACTATATGAATGAGCAGTTCTTC. Amino acids: CASRRDYMNEQFF.

V is TRBV2 and J is TRBJ1-3; 8 bases line up with TRBD1. There are 14 residues in the CDR3. Germline CDR1 and CDR2: SNHLY and FYNNEI. V gave up 6 bases and J gave up 2 bases; unmatched junction bases: 3. As DNA, the CDR3 is TGTGCCAGCAGCCCGACAGGGGCTGGAAACACCATATATTTT. It specifies CASSPTGAGNTIYF.

This clone occurred a few times. The chain recombines TRBV6-5 with TRBJ1-5, with D perhaps matching TRBD1 (6 bases). The germline V and J ends were trimmed by 4 bases and 3 bases, with 13 bases remaining between them. Germline V gene data show CDR1 as MNHEY and CDR2 as SVGAGI. This CDR3 has 15 amino acids. For the CDR3, the DNA is TGTGCCAGCAGTTGGGGCAGGGGTTCCAATCAGCCCCAGCATTTT. Protein: CASSWGRGSNQPQHF.

The V and J genes are TRBV28 and TRBJ2-5, with 7 bases that match TRBD1. Trimming at V came to 5 bases and at J to 4 bases, leaving 10 bases not matched to a gene. The CDR3 spans 15 residues. Germline CDR1 and CDR2: MDHEN and SYDVKM. This CDR3 is CASSIPDRARETQYF. CDR3 nucleotides: TGTGCCAGCAGTATCCCCGACAGGGCCCGAGAGACCCAGTACTTC.

The chain is built from TRBV18 and TRBJ2-5, with TRBD2 matching over 10 bases. Germline CDR1 is KGHSH and CDR2 is LQKENI. The CDR3 consists of 16 residues. The J segment lost 3 bases and the V segment lost 6 bases, leaving 10 bases of the junction unmatched. The CDR3 reads CASSQSSGGQEETQYF. The CDR3 coding sequence is TGTGCCAGCTCCCAATCTAGCGGGGGCCAGGAAGAGACCCAGTACTTC.

V usage is TRBV6-6 and J usage is TRBJ2-3; the match to TRBD1 covers 9 bases. In germline, CDR1 is MNHNY, CDR2 SVGAGI (reference sequence). The length of the CDR3 is 15 residues. Trimming cost V 6 bases and J 5 bases; bases outside gene matches: 9. CDR3 protein: CASSPRDRDIDTQYF. DNA of the CDR3: TGTGCCAGCAGCCCCCGGGACAGGGATATAGATACGCAGTATTTT.

This clone was seen a single time. The V call is TRBV5-1, the J call TRBJ2-1, with a tentative D call TRBD2 (6 bases). V gave up 4 bases and J gave up 7 bases, with 18 bases separating them. CDR1 and CDR2 from the germline V gene are SGHRS and YFSETQ. The CDR3 has 15 residues. CDR3 DNA sequence: TGCGCCAGCAGCCCTGGGGAGGTCTTAGGGAATGAGCAGTTCTTC. This gives the protein CASSPGEVLGNEQFF.

The genes are TRBV7-9 and TRBJ2-1; D is ambiguous. Trimming took 7 bases from V and 6 from J, leaving 13 bases between them. The CDR3 spans 13 residues. CDR1 and CDR2 from the germline V gene are SEHNR and FQNEAQ (reference sequence). The DNA for the CDR3 is TGTGCCAGCACCGAGGACCCCTTCAATGAGCAGTTCTTC. Residues: CASTEDPFNEQFF.